This T cell receptor beta chain stems from a study of blood T cell repertoires in COVID-19. On the study more broadly: Sites in the United States, Italy and Spain provided acute and convalescent COVID-19 samples. PBMCs, B-cell-depleted T cells, or T cells were the source of the cDNA or gDNA that made up the material.

Assay used: immunoSEQ multiplex PCR; TCRdb lists only in-frame clones, some missing. The data contain 150,000 to 200,000 clones, about 88% of them singletons. The TCR comes from an elderly woman with acute or convalescent COVID-19. The material sequenced was peripheral blood.

The CDR3 DNA is TGTGCCAGCCGGGTGCCGGGAGAGACCCAGTACTTC. It codes for CASRVPGETQYF. The chain combines TRBV28 with TRBJ2-5; D is uncertain. The CDR3 is 12 amino acids. Trimming pared 8 bases from V and 4 bases from J, leaving 11 bases between. Germline CDR1 reads MDHEN; CDR2 reads SYDVKM. The entire variable domain, with the rest obtained from reference TRBV28 and TRBJ2-5, is as follows: DVKVTQSSRYLVKRTGEKVFLECVQDMDHENMFWYRQDPGLGLRLIYFSYDVKMKEKGDIPEGYSVSREKKERFSLILESASTNQTSMYLCASRVPGETQYFGPGTRLLVL.